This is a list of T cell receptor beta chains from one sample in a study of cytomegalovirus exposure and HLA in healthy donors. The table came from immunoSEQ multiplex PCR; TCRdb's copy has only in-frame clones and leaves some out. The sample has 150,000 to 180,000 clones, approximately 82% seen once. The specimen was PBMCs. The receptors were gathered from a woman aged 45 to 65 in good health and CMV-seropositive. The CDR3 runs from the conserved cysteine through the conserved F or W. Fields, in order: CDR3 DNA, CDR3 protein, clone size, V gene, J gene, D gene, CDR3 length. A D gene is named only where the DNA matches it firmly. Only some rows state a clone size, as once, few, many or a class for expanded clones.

CDR3 DNA: TGTGCCAGCAGCTTAAGCCATTCGAGTGGAGATACGCAGTATTTT; CDR3 protein: CASSLSHSSGDTQYF; clone size: -; V gene: TRBV7-3; J gene: TRBJ2-3; D gene: -; CDR3 length: 15
CDR3 DNA: TGTGCCAGCAGCCAAGCGGGACTAGTCCTCTACAATGAGCAGTTCTTC; CDR3 protein: CASSQAGLVLYNEQFF; clone size: once; V gene: TRBV14; J gene: TRBJ2-1; D gene: TRBD2; CDR3 length: 16
CDR3 DNA: TGCGCCAGCAGCCAAGGGACAGTCAATGAAAAACTGTTTTTT; CDR3 protein: CASSQGTVNEKLFF; clone size: -; V gene: TRBV4-3; J gene: TRBJ1-4; D gene: -; CDR3 length: 14
CDR3 DNA: TGTGCCTGGGCCGGGGGGAGGGCCCGTGGCTACACCTTC; CDR3 protein: CAWAGGRARGYTF; clone size: -; V gene: TRBV30; J gene: TRBJ1-2; D gene: -; CDR3 length: 13
CDR3 DNA: TGTGCCAGCAGTTCTCAGGGACAGGGTAACACTGAAGCTTTCTTT; CDR3 protein: CASSSQGQGNTEAFF; clone size: -; V gene: TRBV6-5; J gene: TRBJ1-1; D gene: TRBD1; CDR3 length: 15
CDR3 DNA: TGCGCCAGCAGCCGTAGCGGGGACGAAAACATTCAGTACTTC; CDR3 protein: CASSRSGDENIQYF; clone size: few; V gene: TRBV5-1; J gene: TRBJ2-4; D gene: TRBD2; CDR3 length: 14
CDR3 DNA: TGTGCCACAGCGGGGGGGACCACAGATACGCAGTATTTT; CDR3 protein: CATAGGTTDTQYF; clone size: -; V gene: TRBV10-3; J gene: TRBJ2-3; D gene: TRBD2; CDR3 length: 13
CDR3 DNA: TGTGCCTGGAGTGTCCAGGGCGATACGCAGTATTTT; CDR3 protein: CAWSVQGDTQYF; clone size: -; V gene: TRBV30; J gene: TRBJ2-3; D gene: -; CDR3 length: 12
CDR3 DNA: TGTGCCAGCAGCCGGAATCCGGGGGGCGCAGAGACCCAGTACTTC; CDR3 protein: CASSRNPGGAETQYF; clone size: -; V gene: TRBV7-2; J gene: TRBJ2-5; D gene: -; CDR3 length: 15
CDR3 DNA: TGTGCTAGTGGTTCCACCGGGTCAGGGCCCTTCGGTATCGACACCGGGGAGCTGTTTTTT; CDR3 protein: CASGSTGSGPFGIDTGELFF; clone size: -; V gene: TRBV12-5; J gene: TRBJ2-2; D gene: -; CDR3 length: 20
CDR3 DNA: TGCAGCGTTGGTCTGGACTCCGGGGCCCAGCATTTT; CDR3 protein: CSVGLDSGAQHF; clone size: -; V gene: TRBV29-1; J gene: TRBJ1-5; D gene: -; CDR3 length: 12
CDR3 DNA: TGTGCCAGCACCCTCCCGGTCCCGCGGGCTTTCTTT; CDR3 protein: CASTLPVPRAFF; clone size: few; V gene: TRBV2; J gene: TRBJ1-1; D gene: -; CDR3 length: 12
CDR3 DNA: TGTGCCAGCAGCCCACCCGGGACTAGCGGCTCTAGCACAGATACGCAGTATTTT; CDR3 protein: CASSPPGTSGSSTDTQYF; clone size: -; V gene: TRBV5-6; J gene: TRBJ2-3; D gene: TRBD2; CDR3 length: 18
CDR3 DNA: TGTGCCAGCAGATCGGACAGGGCGGGCGAGCAGTACTTC; CDR3 protein: CASRSDRAGEQYF; clone size: -; V gene: TRBV7-8; J gene: TRBJ2-7; D gene: TRBD1; CDR3 length: 13